A single sample gave rise to the 6 T cell receptor beta chains below, sequenced in a study of T cells after yellow fever vaccination. TCRdb passed the 5' RACE reads through MiXCR, listing each CDR3 protein once. The data show 450,000 to 550,000 distinct CDR3 sequences, 20% to 25% seen once. Source: PBMCs, taken around 3 weeks after the first yellow fever vaccination. These receptors were obtained from a young man who received the YFV17D yellow fever vaccine.

The chain links TRBV7-6 to TRBJ2-3; D perhaps matches TRBD2 (5 bases). This CDR3 region has 14 residues. The germline V and J ends were trimmed by 2 bases and 5 bases, with 11 bases remaining between them. Per the germline V gene, CDR1 is SGHVS and CDR2 is FNYEAQ. The CDR3 DNA reads TGTGCCAGCAGCTTAATCGGGGAGTTAGATACGCAGTATTTT. It is translated as CASSLIGELDTQYF.

The chain has TRBV7-2 and TRBJ2-1, with D perhaps being TRBD1 or TRBD2 (5 bases each). The V and J ends lost 5 bases and 9 bases respectively, with 11 bases between them. The CDR3 loop spans 12 amino acids. Germline V gene lookup returns CDR1 SGHTA and CDR2 FQGNSA. The CDR3 DNA sequence: TGTGCCAGCAGCCACACCGGGACTGAGCAGTTCTTC. It encodes CASSHTGTEQFF.

The chain combines TRBV18 with TRBJ2-1; D is uncertain. Trimming pared 6 bases from V and 2 bases from J, leaving 20 bases between. The germline gives CDR1 KGHSH, CDR2 LQKENI. The CDR3 has 17 residues. The CDR3 nucleotides are TGTGCCAGCTCTCCCTACCCAACTGGAGAGACCTACAATGAGCAGTTCTTC. This translates into CASSPYPTGETYNEQFF.

The V call is TRBV7-2, the J call TRBJ2-1; D unresolved. Germline CDR1 reads SGHTA; CDR2 reads FQGNSA. Trimming removed 1 base at V and 8 bases at J, with 12 bases between. This CDR3 comprises 14 residues. The CDR3 loop is CASSLEILYYEQFF. The CDR3 DNA sequence: TGTGCCAGCAGCTTAGAGATTTTATACTATGAGCAGTTCTTC.

V and J are TRBV20-1 and TRBJ2-1; possibly TRBD1 for D (6 bases). The length of the CDR3 is 14 residues. CDR1 DFQATT and CDR2 SNEGSKA come from the germline V gene (reference sequence). V lost 4 bases, J lost 4 bases, and 14 bases lay in between. The CDR3 nucleotides read TGCAGTGCTATTAGGGGGACGGGGTACAATGAGCAGTTCTTC. It specifies CSAIRGTGYNEQFF.

This clonotype was seen only a few times. The J gene is TRBJ1-5, the V gene TRBV5-1, with D perhaps TRBD1 (5 bases). Looked up from germline, CDR1 is SGHRS and CDR2 is YFSETQ. The length of the CDR3 is 16 residues. Trimming left V 4 bases short and J 2 bases short, with 16 bases between. In nucleotides, the CDR3 is TGCGCCAGCAGCCGGTTGAGGGGCGGGGGCAATCAGCCCCAGCATTTT. Residues: CASSRLRGGGNQPQHF.